This is a list of T cell receptor beta chains from one sample in a study of PD-L1 blockade in urothelial cancer. Profiling relied on immunoSEQ multiplex PCR, and the TCRdb table lists in-frame clones only, not all of them. The data contain tens of thousands of clones, approximately 90% of them singletons. Sequencing used PBMCs, obtained around atezolizumab (anti-PD-L1) treatment. The receptors were sampled from a man aged 55-75 years with urothelial cancer. CDR3s include the opening cysteine and the closing phenylalanine or tryptophan. Fields, in order: V gene, D gene, clone size, J gene, CDR3 DNA, CDR3 protein. D genes are given only for firm matches. Clone size is shown for a subset of rows, as once, few, many or a class of expanded clone.

>TRBV5-4|TRBD1|.|TRBJ1-6
TGTGCCAGCAGCTTTGGGACAGCAAATAATTCACCCCTCCACTTT
CASSFGTANNSPLHF
>TRBV7-2|TRBD1|.|TRBJ1-5
TGTGCCAGCAGCATCGGGACAGGGGCTAAGCAGCCCCAGCATTTT
CASSIGTGAKQPQHF
>TRBV18|TRBD1|.|TRBJ1-2
TGTGCCAGCTCAACCAGGACAGGGGAGACGCATAAGTTC
CASSTRTGETHKF
>TRBV18|.|.|TRBJ2-5
TGTGCCAGCTCACCTTACCCCTCACAGGGCGGGCAAGAGACCCAGTACTTC
CASSPYPSQGGQETQYF
>TRBV11-1|.|.|TRBJ2-7
TGTGCCAGCAGCGAACTTGGACAGGAGGGGACCTACGAGCAGTACTTC
CASSELGQEGTYEQYF
>TRBV2|.|few|TRBJ1-3
TGTGCCAGTCGTACGGACGGAGGCTCTGGAAACACCATATATTTT
CASRTDGGSGNTIYF
>TRBV7-9|TRBD1|.|TRBJ1-5
TGTGCCAGCAGCAAGAACCCAGGGACAGGGGAACAGCCCCAGCATTTT
CASSKNPGTGEQPQHF
>TRBV20-1|TRBD1|.|TRBJ2-1
TGCAGTGCCACAGGGGTCAGTGAGCAGTTCTTC
CSATGVSEQFF
>TRBV11-2|TRBD2|.|TRBJ2-5
TGTGCCAGCAGCTCCCGGTGGACTAGCGGGAGGGCCGGCCAAGAGACCCAGTACTTC
CASSSRWTSGRAGQETQYF
>TRBV19|.|few|TRBJ2-5
TGTGCCAGTAGTATTAGGCCAGGAGGGACCCAGTACTTC
CASSIRPGGTQYF
>TRBV7-9|TRBD2|.|TRBJ2-5
TGTGCCAGCAGCTCCGGGACTAGCGGGTCATTAGGGGCGGGGGAGACCCAGTACTTC
CASSSGTSGSLGAGETQYF
>TRBV11-2|TRBD2|.|TRBJ2-1
TGTGCCAGCAGCTTGATCGCTAGCGGGGCATACAATGAGCAGTTCTTC
CASSLIASGAYNEQFF
>TRBV30|.|.|TRBJ1-5
TGTGCCTGGAGTGCGCCAGGGGCCTCTTCTCAGCCCCAGCATTTT
CAWSAPGASSQPQHF
>TRBV29-1|TRBD1|few|TRBJ2-7
TGCAGCGTTGTTCCGGGACAGGGTGGTTACGAGCAGTACTTC
CSVVPGQGGYEQYF
>TRBV4-1|.|.|TRBJ2-3
TGCGCCAGCAGCCAAGAAGCTTCGGGAGCACTCCGCACAGATACGCAGTATTTT
CASSQEASGALRTDTQYF
>TRBV7-8|TRBD2|once|TRBJ2-1
TGTGCCAGCAGCCCGACTAGCGGGGGGCCGGGGAATGAGCAGTTCTTC
CASSPTSGGPGNEQFF
>TRBV9|TRBD1|.|TRBJ1-4
TGTGCCAGCAGCCGATCGGGACAGAGGGCTAATGAAAAACTGTTTTTT
CASSRSGQRANEKLFF
>TRBV5-5|.|.|TRBJ2-5
TGTGCCAGCAGCTGGACCCTTGGGGGGTCAGAGACCCAGTACTTC
CASSWTLGGSETQYF
>TRBV4-3|TRBD1|.|TRBJ1-1
TGCGCCAGCAGCCAAGACACAGGGGGCACTGAAGCTTTCTTT
CASSQDTGGTEAFF
>TRBV28|TRBD1|.|TRBJ1-3
TGTGCCAGCAGTCCCAGGGGGGAAGGGTCTGGAAACACCATATATTTT
CASSPRGEGSGNTIYF
>TRBV5-1|TRBD1|.|TRBJ1-3
TGCGCCAGCAGCGAACAGGGGTTGTCTGGAAACACCATATATTTT
CASSEQGLSGNTIYF
>TRBV4-3|TRBD2|.|TRBJ2-4
TGCGCCAGCAGCCAGGCGACTAGCGGGGCCAACATTCAGTACTTC
CASSQATSGANIQYF
>TRBV4-1|.|.|TRBJ2-1
TGCGCCAGCAGCCAAGTACGGGGGTCCTTCAATGAGCAGTTCTTC
CASSQVRGSFNEQFF
>TRBV12-5|.|.|TRBJ2-1
TGTGCTAGTGGTTTGGGAGATGTAGTGAATGAGCAGTTCTTC
CASGLGDVVNEQFF
>TRBV7-9|.|.|TRBJ2-7
TGTGCCAGCGCTCGAGCGGGCGAGCAGTACTTC
CASARAGEQYF
>TRBV9|TRBD2|.|TRBJ2-2
TGTGCCAGCAGCGAGGGACTAGCGGGGGCCGCGAACACCGGGGAGCTGTTTTTT
CASSEGLAGAANTGELFF
>TRBV19|.|.|TRBJ1-1
TGTGCCAGTAGTATAAAGGGGGACACTGAAGCTTTCTTT
CASSIKGDTEAFF
>TRBV4-1|.|.|TRBJ2-7
TGCGCCAGCAGCCAAGAACAAGCCTACGAGCAGTACTTC
CASSQEQAYEQYF
>TRBV5-4|.|.|TRBJ2-1
TGTGCCAGCAGCTCGGGACTGGATTCGAATGAGCAGTTCTTC
CASSSGLDSNEQFF
>TRBV2|.|once|TRBJ2-5
TGTGCCAGCAGTGCCCTGATGGGGGGGGCCCGAGAGACCCAGTACTTC
CASSALMGGARETQYF
>TRBV14|TRBD1|.|TRBJ1-1
TGTGCCAGCAGCTATGACGGGACAGTGAACACTGAAGCTTTCTTT
CASSYDGTVNTEAFF
>TRBV2|.|.|TRBJ2-3
TGTGCCAGCAGTGGGCAGGGAAGCACAGATACGCAGTATTTT
CASSGQGSTDTQYF
>TRBV7-9|TRBD1|once|TRBJ2-3
TGTGCCAGCAGCTCGAGACAGGGTCCCACAGATACGCAGTATTTT
CASSSRQGPTDTQYF
>TRBV2|.|.|TRBJ2-1
TGTGCCAGCAGGCATCGGGATCGTAATTCGGATGAGCAGTTCTTC
CASRHRDRNSDEQFF
>TRBV18|.|.|TRBJ1-1
TGTGCCAGCTCACCACGGGGGGGGGACGGCACTGAAGCTTTCTTT
CASSPRGGDGTEAFF
>TRBV7-2|.|.|TRBJ2-5
TGTGCCAGCAGCTTAGGGATGGGAGGGGGGCCCAGGGGGACCCAGTACTTC
CASSLGMGGGPRGTQYF
>TRBV19|TRBD1|.|TRBJ2-7
TGTGCCAGTAGCTCCGACAGGGCCTACTACGAGCAGTACTTC
CASSSDRAYYEQYF
>TRBV9|TRBD1|.|TRBJ1-4
TGTGCCAGCAACCCAGGGGGCACTAATGAAAAACTGTTTTTT
CASNPGGTNEKLFF
>TRBV6-1|.|.|TRBJ2-2
TGTGCCAGCAGTGAAGCTCGGGAGTGGTGGGGGACCGGGGAGCTGTTTTTT
CASSEAREWWGTGELFF
>TRBV12-1|.|.|TRBJ2-2
TGTGCCAGCAGCTCGTCAGGGGGAGTAGACACCGGGGAGCTGTTTTTT
CASSSSGGVDTGELFF
>TRBV28|TRBD1|once|TRBJ1-2
TGTGCCAGCAGGGCTGGACAGGTCTATGGCTACACCTTC
CASRAGQVYGYTF
>TRBV5-1|TRBD2|.|TRBJ2-1
TGCGCCAGCAGCTTGGGTGGGCTAGCGGGCTACAATGAGCAGTTCTTC
CASSLGGLAGYNEQFF
>TRBV5-1|TRBD1|.|TRBJ2-6
TGCGCCAGCAGCCCGGACAGGGCTGGGGCCAACGTCCTGACTTTC
CASSPDRAGANVLTF
>TRBV7-9|TRBD1|.|TRBJ1-6
TGTGCCAGCAGGTCTGGGACAGGGGGTTACAATTCACCCCTCCACTTT
CASRSGTGGYNSPLHF
>TRBV7-6|TRBD1|.|TRBJ1-2
TGTGCCAGCAGCCAAACAGGGGGCGATGGCTACACCTTC
CASSQTGGDGYTF
>TRBV5-4|TRBD1|.|TRBJ1-4
TGTGCCAGCAGCTCCAGACAGGGCACTAGTGAAAAACTGTTTTTT
CASSSRQGTSEKLFF
>TRBV28|.|once|TRBJ2-5
TGTGCCAGCAGACCAGGTACCACCCAAGAGACCCAGTACTTC
CASRPGTTQETQYF
>TRBV6-5|.|.|TRBJ2-1
TGTGCCAGCAGTTACCATCTCCACTGGAATGAGCAGTTCTTC
CASSYHLHWNEQFF
>TRBV7-3|.|.|TRBJ2-7
TGTGCCAGCAGCTTGTACAGTGCGTCCGAGCAGTACTTC
CASSLYSASEQYF
>TRBV7-6|.|.|TRBJ1-6
TGTGCCAGCAGCCCCACTGCGGGGTTGGCCGTCGGACCCCTCCACTTT
CASSPTAGLAVGPLHF
>TRBV4-2|TRBD2|.|TRBJ2-7
TGTGCCAGCAGCCAAGACCTAGCGGGGGGGACCTACGAGCAGTACTTC
CASSQDLAGGTYEQYF
>TRBV7-2|.|.|TRBJ2-7
TGTGCCAGCAGCTTAAGAGGGGGGGCCAAGGGGAGGTCCTACGAGCAGTACTTC
CASSLRGGAKGRSYEQYF
>TRBV19|TRBD1|.|TRBJ2-2
TGTGCCGCCGGGCCGAGACAGGGCGGTGTCGGGGAGCTGTTTTTT
CAAGPRQGGVGELFF
>TRBV9|TRBD1|.|TRBJ1-2
TGTGCCAGCAGCGCGGGACAGGGGAACTATGGCTACACCTTC
CASSAGQGNYGYTF
>TRBV2|TRBD2|.|TRBJ2-2
TGTGCCAGCAGTGTTCCTCTAGCGGGGCTAAACACCGGGGAGCTGTTTTTT
CASSVPLAGLNTGELFF
>TRBV10-3|TRBD1|.|TRBJ1-2
TGTGCCATCAGTGCCGGACAGGGCAGGGATGGCTACACCTTC
CAISAGQGRDGYTF
>TRBV27|.|.|TRBJ1-2
TGTGCCAGCAGTTTCGGCGAGGGCGCGGGTGGCTACACCTTC
CASSFGEGAGGYTF
>TRBV4-1|.|.|TRBJ2-1
TGCGCCAGCAGCCCGACAGAATCCCCCTACAATGAGCAGTTCTTC
CASSPTESPYNEQFF
>TRBV29-1|.|.|TRBJ2-7
TGCAGCGTCACCTCGACAGACCACGAGCAGTACTTC
CSVTSTDHEQYF